A selection of T cell receptor beta chains follows, all from one sample in a study of cytomegalovirus exposure and HLA in healthy donors. TCRdb keeps only in-frame clones here, not all; method: immunoSEQ multiplex PCR. Among under 110,000 clones listed, 70% to 75% were seen once. Source material: PBMCs. The origin of the receptors is a female donor in good health and CMV-seronegative. Both conserved end residues are part of each CDR3. Fields, in order: J gene, D gene, V gene, clone size, CDR3 protein, CDR3 DNA. D genes are given only for firm matches. Clone size is given for some rows only: seen once, a few or many times, or a class if the clone is expanded.

J: TRBJ1-5; D: TRBD1; V: TRBV6-1; size: NA; CDR3: CASSGRDRGSNQPQHF; DNA: TGTGCCAGCAGTGGACGGGACAGGGGTAGCAATCAGCCCCAGCATTTT
J: TRBJ1-1; D: TRBD1; V: TRBV9; size: once; CDR3: CASSPRVGGTGATEAFF; DNA: TGTGCCAGCAGCCCACGAGTGGGGGGGACAGGGGCCACTGAAGCTTTCTTT
J: TRBJ2-3; D: TRBD1; V: TRBV11-2; size: NA; CDR3: CASSAGQGAGPMTDTQYF; DNA: TGTGCCAGCAGCGCTGGACAGGGGGCGGGCCCAATGACAGATACGCAGTATTTT
J: TRBJ2-3; D: NA; V: TRBV14; size: NA; CDR3: CASSQDMGPTDTQYF; DNA: TGTGCCAGCAGCCAAGATATGGGGCCCACAGATACGCAGTATTTT
J: TRBJ2-1; D: NA; V: TRBV5-4; size: NA; CDR3: CASSKYNEQFF; DNA: TGTGCCAGCAGTAAATACAATGAGCAGTTCTTC
J: TRBJ1-3; D: NA; V: TRBV7-2; size: NA; CDR3: CASSLRGSTGTIYF; DNA: TGTGCCAGCAGCTTAAGGGGATCCACCGGGACCATATATTTT
J: TRBJ2-3; D: TRBD1; V: TRBV29-1; size: NA; CDR3: CSVGQATRDTQYF; DNA: TGCAGCGTGGGACAGGCGACTCGGGATACGCAGTATTTT
J: TRBJ2-5; D: NA; V: TRBV5-6; size: NA; CDR3: CASSFRRAGGETQYF; DNA: TGTGCCAGCAGCTTCCGACGGGCAGGCGGGGAGACCCAGTACTTC
J: TRBJ1-2; D: TRBD1; V: TRBV5-8; size: NA; CDR3: CASSSTGGGYGYTF; DNA: TGTGCCAGCAGCTCCACAGGGGGCGGCTATGGCTACACCTTC
J: TRBJ2-2; D: TRBD2; V: TRBV30; size: NA; CDR3: CAWTSGRALGGELFF; DNA: TGTGCCTGGACTAGCGGGAGGGCCTTGGGCGGGGAGCTGTTTTTT